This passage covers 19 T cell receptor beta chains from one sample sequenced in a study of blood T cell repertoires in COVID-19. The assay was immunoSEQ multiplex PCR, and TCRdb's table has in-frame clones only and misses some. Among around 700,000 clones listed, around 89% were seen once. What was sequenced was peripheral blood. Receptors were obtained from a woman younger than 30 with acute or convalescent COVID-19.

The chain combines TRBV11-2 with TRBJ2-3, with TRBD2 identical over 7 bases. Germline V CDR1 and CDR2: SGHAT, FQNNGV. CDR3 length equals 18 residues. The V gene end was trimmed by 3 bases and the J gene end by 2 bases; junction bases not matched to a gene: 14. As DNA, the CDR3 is TGTGCCAGCAGCTTGACACCTCCACGGCGGGGGTACACAGATACGCAGTATTTT. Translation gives CASSLTPPRRGYTDTQYF.

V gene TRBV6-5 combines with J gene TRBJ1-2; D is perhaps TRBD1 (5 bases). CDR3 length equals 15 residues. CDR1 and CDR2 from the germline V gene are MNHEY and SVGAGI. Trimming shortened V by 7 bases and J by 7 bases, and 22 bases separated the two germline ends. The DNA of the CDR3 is TGTGCCAGCAAAGAGGCAGGGCTTCCAATGGGTGGCTACACCTTC. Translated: CASKEAGLPMGGYTF.

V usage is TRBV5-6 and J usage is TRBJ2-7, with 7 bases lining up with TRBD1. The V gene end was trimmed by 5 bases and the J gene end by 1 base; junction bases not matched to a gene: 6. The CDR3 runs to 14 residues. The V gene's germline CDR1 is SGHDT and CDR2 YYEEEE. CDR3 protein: CASRERDRSYEQYF. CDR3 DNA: TGTGCCAGCAGGGAGAGGGACAGATCCTACGAGCAGTACTTC.

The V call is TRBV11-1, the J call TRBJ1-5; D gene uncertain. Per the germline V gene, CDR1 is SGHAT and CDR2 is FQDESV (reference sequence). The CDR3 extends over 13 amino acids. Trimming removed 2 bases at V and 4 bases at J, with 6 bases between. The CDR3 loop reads CASSLTVNQPQHF. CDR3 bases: TGTGCCAGCAGCTTAACTGTGAATCAGCCCCAGCATTTT.

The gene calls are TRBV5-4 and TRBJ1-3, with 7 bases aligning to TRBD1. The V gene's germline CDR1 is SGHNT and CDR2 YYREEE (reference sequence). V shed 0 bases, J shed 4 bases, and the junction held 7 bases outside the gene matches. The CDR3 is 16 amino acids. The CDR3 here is CASSLGSGGAGNTIYF. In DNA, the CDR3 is TGTGCCAGCAGCTTGGGATCAGGGGGTGCGGGAAACACCATATATTTT.

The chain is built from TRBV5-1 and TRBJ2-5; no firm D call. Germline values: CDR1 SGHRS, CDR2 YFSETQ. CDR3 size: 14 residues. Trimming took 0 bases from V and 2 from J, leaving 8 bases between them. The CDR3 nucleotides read TGCGCCAGCAGCTTGGGAGACTGGCAAGAGACCCAGTACTTC. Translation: CASSLGDWQETQYF.

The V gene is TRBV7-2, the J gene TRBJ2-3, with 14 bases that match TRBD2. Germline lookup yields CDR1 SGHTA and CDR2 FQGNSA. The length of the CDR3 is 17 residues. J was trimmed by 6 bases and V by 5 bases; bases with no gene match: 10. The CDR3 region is CASSPGLAGGNGDTQYF. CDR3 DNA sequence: TGTGCCAGCAGCCCCGGACTAGCGGGGGGTAATGGTGATACGCAGTATTTT.

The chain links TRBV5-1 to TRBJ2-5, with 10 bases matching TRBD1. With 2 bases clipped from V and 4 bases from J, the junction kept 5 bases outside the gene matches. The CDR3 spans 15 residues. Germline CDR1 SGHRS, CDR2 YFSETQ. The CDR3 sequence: CASSFGQGEAETQYF. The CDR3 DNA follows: TGCGCCAGCAGCTTCGGACAGGGGGAGGCAGAGACCCAGTACTTC.

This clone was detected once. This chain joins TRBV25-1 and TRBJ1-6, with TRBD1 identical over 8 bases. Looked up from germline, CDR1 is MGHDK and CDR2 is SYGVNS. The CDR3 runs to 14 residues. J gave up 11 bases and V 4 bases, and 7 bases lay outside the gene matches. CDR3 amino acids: CASSVQGAMAPLHF. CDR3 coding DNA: TGTGCCAGCAGTGTTCAGGGGGCTATGGCACCCCTCCACTTT.

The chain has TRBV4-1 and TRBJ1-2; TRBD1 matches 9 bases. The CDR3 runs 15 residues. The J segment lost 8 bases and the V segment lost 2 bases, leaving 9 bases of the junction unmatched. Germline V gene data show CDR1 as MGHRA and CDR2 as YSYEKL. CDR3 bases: TGCGCCAGCAGCCAACCTTCAGACAGGGGGATAGGCTACACCTTC. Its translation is CASSQPSDRGIGYTF.

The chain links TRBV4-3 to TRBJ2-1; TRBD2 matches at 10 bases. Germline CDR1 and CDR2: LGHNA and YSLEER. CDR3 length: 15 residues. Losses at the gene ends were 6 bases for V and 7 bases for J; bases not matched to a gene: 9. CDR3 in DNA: TGCGCCAGCAGTTCAGCGGGGGGGCCTCGAAATGAGCAGTTCTTC. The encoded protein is CASSSAGGPRNEQFF.

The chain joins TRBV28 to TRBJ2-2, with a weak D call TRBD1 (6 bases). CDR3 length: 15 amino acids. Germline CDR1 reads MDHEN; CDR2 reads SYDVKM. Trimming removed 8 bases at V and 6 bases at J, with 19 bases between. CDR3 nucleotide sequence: TGTGCCAGCGGAATACAGGGCAATCCGGCCGGGGAGCTGTTTTTT. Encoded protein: CASGIQGNPAGELFF.

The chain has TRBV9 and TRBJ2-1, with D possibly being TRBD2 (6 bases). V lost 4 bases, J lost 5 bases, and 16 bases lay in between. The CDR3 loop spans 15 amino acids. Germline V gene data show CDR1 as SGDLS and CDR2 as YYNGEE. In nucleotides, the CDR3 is TGTGCCAGCAGCATCCCTGGGGGGAGGAACAATGAGCAGTTCTTC. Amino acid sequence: CASSIPGGRNNEQFF.

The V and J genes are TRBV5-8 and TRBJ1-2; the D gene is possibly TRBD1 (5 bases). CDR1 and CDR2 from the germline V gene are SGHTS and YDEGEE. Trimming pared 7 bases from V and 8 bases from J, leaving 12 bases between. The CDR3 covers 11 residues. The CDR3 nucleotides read TGTGCCAGCCAAAGGGGCAACGGCTACACCTTC. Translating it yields CASQRGNGYTF.

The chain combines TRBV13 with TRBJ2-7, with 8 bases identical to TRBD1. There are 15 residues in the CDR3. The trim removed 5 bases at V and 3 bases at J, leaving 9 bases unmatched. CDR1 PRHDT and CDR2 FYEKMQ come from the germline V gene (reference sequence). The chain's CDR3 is CASSGADRAIYEQYF. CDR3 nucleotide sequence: TGTGCCAGCAGCGGAGCGGACAGGGCGATCTACGAGCAGTACTTC.

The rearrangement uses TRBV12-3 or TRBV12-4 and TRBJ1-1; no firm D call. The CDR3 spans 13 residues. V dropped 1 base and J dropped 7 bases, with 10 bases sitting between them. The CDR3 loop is CASSLDSRHEAFF. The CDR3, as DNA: TGTGCCAGCAGTTTAGACAGCCGTCATGAAGCTTTCTTT.

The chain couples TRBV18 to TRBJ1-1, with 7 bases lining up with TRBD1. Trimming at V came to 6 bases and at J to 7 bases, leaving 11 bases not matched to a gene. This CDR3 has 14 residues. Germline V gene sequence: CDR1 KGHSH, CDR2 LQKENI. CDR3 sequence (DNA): TGTGCCAGCTCCCCTCAAGACAGGGTGGGTGAAGCTTTCTTT. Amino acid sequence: CASSPQDRVGEAFF.

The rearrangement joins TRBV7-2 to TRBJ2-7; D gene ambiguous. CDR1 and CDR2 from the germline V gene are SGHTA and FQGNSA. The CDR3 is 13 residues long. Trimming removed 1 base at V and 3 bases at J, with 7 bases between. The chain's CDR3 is CASSLDFRYEQYF. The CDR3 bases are TGTGCCAGCAGCTTAGATTTCCGCTACGAGCAGTACTTC.

The CDR3 nucleotides are TGTGCCAGCAGCTCCCCCGCGCCTAGCGGGGGGCTTGGGGACGAGCAGTACTTC. It specifies CASSSPAPSGGLGDEQYF. The chain links TRBV7-6 to TRBJ2-7, with TRBD2 identical over 11 bases. The CDR3 is 18 amino acids. Looked up from germline, CDR1 is SGHVS and CDR2 is FNYEAQ. Trimming removed 4 bases from V and 5 bases from J; junction bases left unmatched: 16.